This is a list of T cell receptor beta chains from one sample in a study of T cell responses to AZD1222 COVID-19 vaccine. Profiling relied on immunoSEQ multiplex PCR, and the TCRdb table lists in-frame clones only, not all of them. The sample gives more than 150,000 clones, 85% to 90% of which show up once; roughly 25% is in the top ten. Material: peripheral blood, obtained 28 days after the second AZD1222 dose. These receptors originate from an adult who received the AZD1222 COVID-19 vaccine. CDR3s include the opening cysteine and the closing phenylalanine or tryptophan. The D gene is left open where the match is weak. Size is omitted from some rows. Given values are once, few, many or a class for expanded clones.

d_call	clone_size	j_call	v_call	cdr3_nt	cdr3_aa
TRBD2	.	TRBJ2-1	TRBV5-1	TGCGCCAGCAGCTTGTCACTAGCGAACTACAATGAGCAGTTCTTC	CASSLSLANYNEQFF
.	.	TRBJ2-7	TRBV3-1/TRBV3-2	TGTGCCAGCAGCCACGACGACAGGCGACAATCCTACGAGCAGTACTTC	CASSHDDRRQSYEQYF
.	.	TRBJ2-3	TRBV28	TGTGCCAGCAGTTTATGGACGGAGGGCACAGATACGCAGTATTTT	CASSLWTEGTDTQYF
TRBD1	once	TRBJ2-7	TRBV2	TGTGCCAGCAGTGACCGGGACAGGCCCTACGAGCAGTACTTC	CASSDRDRPYEQYF
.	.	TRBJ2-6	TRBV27	TGTGCCAGCAGTTTCCAATCGGCCAACGTCCTGACTTTC	CASSFQSANVLTF
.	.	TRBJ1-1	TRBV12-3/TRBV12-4	TGTGCCAGCAGTTTCGGGTTTGAAGCTTTCTTT	CASSFGFEAFF
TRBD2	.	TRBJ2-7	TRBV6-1	TGTGCCAGCAGACTAGCGGGAGGGTACGAGCAGTACTTC	CASRLAGGYEQYF
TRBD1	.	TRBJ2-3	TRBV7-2	TGTGCCAGCAGCGCCCGGACAGGGAGTAGCACAGATACGCAGTATTTT	CASSARTGSSTDTQYF
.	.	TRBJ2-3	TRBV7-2	TGTGCCAGCCGGACGGGAGTCACAGATACGCAGTATTTT	CASRTGVTDTQYF
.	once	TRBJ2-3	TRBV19	TGTGCCAGTAAGTTGACGGGAACAGATACGCAGTATTTT	CASKLTGTDTQYF
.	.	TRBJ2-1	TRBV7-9	TGTGCCAGCAGCCCCCATGGGGAATGGGGTGAGCAGTTCTTC	CASSPHGEWGEQFF
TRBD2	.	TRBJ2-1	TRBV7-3	TGTGCCAGCAGCTTTTCGGCTAGCGGGAGAAGGGAGCAGTTCTTC	CASSFSASGRREQFF
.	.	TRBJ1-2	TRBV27	TGTGCCAGCAGCCGCGGGACTTCTAACTATGGCTACACCTTC	CASSRGTSNYGYTF